The source of this T cell receptor beta chain is a study of cytomegalovirus exposure and HLA in healthy donors. Study-wide results and limits: Reportedly, HLA-A and HLA-B alleles of most subjects were accurately predicted from TCR beta.

Of note for this clone: The antigen remains unidentified.

Unmatched junction bases numbered 4, after V lost 2 bases and J lost 3 bases. The CDR3 consists of 15 residues. Germline V CDR1 and CDR2: SGHKS, YYEKEE (reference sequence). The primer mix had 60 Vbeta and 13 Jbeta primers. TCRdb's table, derived via immunoSEQ multiplex PCR, lists solely in-frame clones and lacks some. The profile covers under 250,000 clones, with about 75% appearing a single time and 1.5% to 2% taken by the ten largest. The rearrangement links TRBV5-5 to TRBJ1-5; 8 bases are a match to TRBD1. Sequenced input: PBMCs. This sequence was found in a male donor in good health and CMV-seronegative. In DNA, the CDR3 is TGTGCCAGCAGCTTAGACAGGGGAAACAATCAGCCCCAGCATTTT. This translates into CASSLDRGNNQPQHF.